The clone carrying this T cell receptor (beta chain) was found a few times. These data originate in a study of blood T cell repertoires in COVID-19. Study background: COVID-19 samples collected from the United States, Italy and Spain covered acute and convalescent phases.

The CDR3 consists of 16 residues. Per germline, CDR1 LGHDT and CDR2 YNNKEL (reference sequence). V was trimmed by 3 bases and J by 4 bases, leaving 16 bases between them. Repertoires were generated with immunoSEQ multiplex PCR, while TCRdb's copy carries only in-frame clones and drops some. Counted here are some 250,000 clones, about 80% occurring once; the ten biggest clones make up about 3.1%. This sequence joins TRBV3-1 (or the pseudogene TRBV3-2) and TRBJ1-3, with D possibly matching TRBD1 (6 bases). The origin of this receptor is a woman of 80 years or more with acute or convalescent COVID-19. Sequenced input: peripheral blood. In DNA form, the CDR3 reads TGTGCCAGCAGCCAGGCGGGGGGGCCGGGAGGAAACACCATATATTTT. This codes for CASSQAGGPGGNTIYF.